This paragraph covers one T cell receptor (beta chain) sequence. The antigen is not known. Germline V gene lookup returns CDR1 MNHEY and CDR2 SVGAGI. After removal of 2 bases from V and 2 bases from J, the junction contained 3 bases not matched to a gene. The CDR3 has 16 residues. This entry is derived from a study of blood T cells in healthy people across ages. It was with a sample-barcoded 5' primer and a J-beta primer mix that a second PCR of about 7 to 12 cycles was run. A template-switch adaptor containing 12 random nucleotides labeled each cDNA molecule. TCRdb itself ran the 5' RACE reads through MiXCR, one entry per CDR3 protein. The table shows 950,000 to 1,200,000 distinct CDR3 sequences, with less than 45% occurring only once. Study results and caveats: Naive T cell percentage and TCR beta diversity correlated strongly. Unsorted PBMCs ruled out conclusive naive versus antigen-experienced comparison.

This TCR was recovered from a man aged 18 to 29 in good health. Sequenced input: blood. The V gene is TRBV6-5, the J gene TRBJ2-3; 11 nucleotides match TRBD2. The CDR3 sequence is CASSYLSGGDTDTQYF. CDR3 DNA: TGTGCCAGCAGTTACCTTAGCGGGGGGGACACAGATACGCAGTATTTT.